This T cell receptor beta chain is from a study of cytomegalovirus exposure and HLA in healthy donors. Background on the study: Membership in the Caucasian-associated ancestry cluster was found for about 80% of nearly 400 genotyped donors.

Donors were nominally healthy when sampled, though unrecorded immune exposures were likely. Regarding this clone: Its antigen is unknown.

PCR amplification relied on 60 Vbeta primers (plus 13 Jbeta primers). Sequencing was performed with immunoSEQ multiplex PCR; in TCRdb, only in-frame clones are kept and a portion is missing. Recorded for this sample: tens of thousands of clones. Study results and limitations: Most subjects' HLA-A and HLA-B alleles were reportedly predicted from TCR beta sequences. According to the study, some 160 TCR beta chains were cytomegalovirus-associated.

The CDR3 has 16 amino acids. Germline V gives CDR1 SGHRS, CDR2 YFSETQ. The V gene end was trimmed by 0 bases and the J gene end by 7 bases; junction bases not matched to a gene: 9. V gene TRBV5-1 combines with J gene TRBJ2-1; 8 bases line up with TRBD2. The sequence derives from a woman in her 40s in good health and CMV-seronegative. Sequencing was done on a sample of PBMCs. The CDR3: CASSLGTSGSWNEQFF. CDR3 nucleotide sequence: TGCGCCAGCAGCTTGGGTACGAGCGGGAGTTGGAATGAGCAGTTCTTC.